Following are 15 T cell receptor beta chains from one sample sequenced in a study of blood T cell repertoires in COVID-19. Profiling relied on immunoSEQ multiplex PCR, and the TCRdb table lists in-frame clones only, not all of them. This table holds roughly 230,000 clones, 75% to 85% found once. The sequenced material came from peripheral blood. The source is a woman between 50 and 59 years old with acute or convalescent COVID-19.

V gene TRBV23-1 combines with J gene TRBJ2-7; tentatively, D is TRBD2 (5 bases). Being an ORF, TRBV23-1 has a function that is uncertain. The CDR3 consists of 19 residues. V gave up 0 bases and J gave up 0 bases, with 21 bases separating them. The CDR3 loop reads CASSQSRSPLKGASYEQYF. The CDR3 DNA reads as TGCGCCAGCAGTCAATCGAGATCCCCACTTAAGGGAGCCTCCTACGAGCAGTACTTC.

The genes are TRBV30 and TRBJ2-1; TRBD2 agrees at 12 bases. CDR1 is GTSNPN, CDR2 SVGIG, per germline (reference sequence). V shed 0 bases, J shed 12 bases, and the junction held 3 bases outside the gene matches. The CDR3 spans 13 residues. CDR3: CAWSVILAGGQFF. The CDR3 DNA follows: TGTGCCTGGAGTGTAATACTAGCGGGAGGGCAGTTCTTC.

The genes are TRBV28 and TRBJ1-5, with D possibly being TRBD1 (6 bases). Germline V gives CDR1 MDHEN, CDR2 SYDVKM. Trimming took off 6 bases at V and 2 bases at J, with 14 bases between the two ends. This CDR3 is built from 15 residues. In DNA, the CDR3 is TGTGCCAGCAGCCCGGGGGGCGACGGCAATCAGCCCCAGCATTTT. Its translation: CASSPGGDGNQPQHF.

The V call is TRBV19, the J call TRBJ1-6, with 8 bases that match TRBD1. CDR3 length: 14 residues. The J segment lost 11 bases and the V segment lost 5 bases, leaving 8 bases of the junction unmatched. Germline values: CDR1 LNHDA, CDR2 SQIVND (reference sequence). For the CDR3, the DNA is TGTGCCAGTAGTTCCGGGACAGGTTCCACACCCCTCCACTTT. It encodes CASSSGTGSTPLHF.

This clone was counted once. The chain employs TRBV7-3 and TRBJ2-1, with D perhaps TRBD2 (6 bases). Per the germline V gene, CDR1 is SGHTA and CDR2 is FQGTGA. V lost 1 base to trimming and J lost 8 bases, with 12 bases between them. The CDR3 contains 14 residues. This CDR3 reads CASSLSGGFYEQFF. In DNA, the CDR3 is TGTGCCAGCAGCTTAAGTGGGGGGTTTTATGAGCAGTTCTTC. The full variable domain, with the rest looked up from reference TRBV7-3 and TRBJ2-1, is GAGVSQTPSNKVTEKGKYVELRCDPISGHTALYWYRQSLGQGPEFLIYFQGTGAADDSGLPNDRFFAVRPEGSVSTLKIQRTERGDSAVYLCASSLSGGFYEQFFGPGTRLTVL.

The chain joins TRBV7-8 to TRBJ2-7; D perhaps matches TRBD2 (6 bases). The CDR3 has 15 amino acids. Germline loops: CDR1 SGHVS, CDR2 FQNEAQ. Trimming left V 2 bases short and J 2 bases short, with 13 bases between. Here the CDR3 reads CASSLYRGAPYEQYF. CDR3 nucleotides: TGTGCCAGCAGCTTATATCGCGGGGCCCCCTACGAGCAGTACTTC.

The genes are TRBV15 and TRBJ1-1, with 8 bases that match TRBD1. CDR1 is LNHNV and CDR2 is YYDKDF in the germline V gene (reference sequence). With 5 bases clipped from V and 0 bases from J, the junction kept 5 bases outside the gene matches. CDR3 size: 15 residues. In nucleotides, the CDR3 is TGTGCCACCAGCCCTCCGACAGGGGTGAACACTGAAGCTTTCTTT. As protein: CATSPPTGVNTEAFF.

This rearrangement joins TRBV3-1 (or the pseudogene TRBV3-2) to TRBJ2-1; 7 bases fit TRBD1. Germline CDR1 reads LGHDT; CDR2 reads YNNKEL (reference sequence). CDR3 length: 15 amino acids. J lost 7 bases, V lost 0 bases, and 6 bases had no gene match. CDR3 in amino acids: CASSQDLGGLNEQFF. The CDR3 region has the DNA TGTGCCAGCAGCCAAGATTTAGGGGGCTTAAATGAGCAGTTCTTC.

The chain combines TRBV7-2 with TRBJ2-5; 11 bases agree with TRBD1. This CDR3 has 15 residues. V trimming: 5 bases; J trimming: 9 bases; junction bases outside the gene matches: 11. Germline values: CDR1 SGHTA, CDR2 FQGNSA. CDR3 DNA: TGTGCCAGCAGCCCCGGGACAGGGGGATTTGAGCCCCAGTACTTC. Its translation is CASSPGTGGFEPQYF.

A note on this clone: The identical CDR3 is also encoded by other nucleotide sequences in the sample. This chain connects TRBV28 to TRBJ2-7; D is undetermined. CDR3 length: 14 amino acids. CDR1 MDHEN and CDR2 SYDVKM come from the germline V gene. The V end was cut by 2 bases, the J end by 0 bases, with 8 bases between. Written as DNA, the CDR3 is TGTGCCAGCAGTTTAGCGGTGAGCTCCTACGAGCAGTACTTC. Translating gives CASSLAVSSYEQYF.

This chain joins TRBV2 and TRBJ1-4; 8 bases map to TRBD1. The CDR3 totals 14 residues. The trim removed 6 bases at V and 8 bases at J, leaving 8 bases unmatched. Germline V gene sequence: CDR1 SNHLY, CDR2 FYNNEI. CDR3 nucleotides: TGTGCCAGCAGAAAGGACAGGGCGGCAGAAAAACTGTTTTTT. Its translation is CASRKDRAAEKLFF.

The chain is built from TRBV21-1 and TRBJ2-7; whether TRBD2, the table's D call, matches the DNA was not checked. TRBV21-1 constitutes a pseudogene. This CDR3 spans 16 amino acids. The CDR3 region is CASSKVGGVAPYEQYF. CDR3 nucleotide sequence: TGTGCCAGCAGCAAAGTAGGGGGGGTTGCCCCCTACGAGCAGTACTTC.

The chain recombines TRBV23-1 with TRBJ1-1, with TRBD1 matching 12 bases. TRBV23-1 is recorded as an ORF, its role being uncertain. With 2 bases clipped from V and 11 bases from J, the junction kept 6 bases outside the gene matches. The CDR3 covers 14 residues. DNA of the CDR3: TGCGCCAGCAGTCAACCGGGACAGGGGGCAGTTGCTTTCTTT. The encoded protein is CASSQPGQGAVAFF.

The V call is TRBV7-2, the J call TRBJ2-1, with TRBD2 identical over 8 bases. CDR3 length equals 16 residues. Germline-derived CDR1 and CDR2 are SGHTA and FQGNSA. V was pared by 5 bases and J by 4 bases, with 10 bases of the junction left unmatched. CDR3 in amino acids: CASSQTQASGYNEQFF. In DNA, the CDR3 is TGTGCCAGCAGCCAGACCCAGGCTAGCGGGTACAATGAGCAGTTCTTC.

The rearrangement uses TRBV30 and TRBJ1-2, with unresolved D. Deletions cut 0 bases from V and 2 bases from J, with 19 bases between. The length of the CDR3 is 17 residues. Germline CDR1 reads GTSNPN; CDR2 reads SVGIG (reference sequence). For the CDR3, the DNA is TGTGCCTGGAGTGTATTTGGTGGTCGGGTTTTGAACTATGGCTACACCTTC. Its translation is CAWSVFGGRVLNYGYTF. Full variable domain (rest looked up from reference TRBV30 and TRBJ1-2): SQTIHQWPATLVQPVGSPLSLECTVEGTSNPNLYWYRQAAGRGLQLLFYSVGIGQISSEVPQNLSASRPQDRQFILSSKKLLLSDSGFYLCAWSVFGGRVLNYGYTFGSGTRLTVV.